This section outlines one T cell receptor (beta chain) sequence together with its context. These data belong to a study of blood T cell repertoires in COVID-19. Study-wide context: COVID-19 samples collected from the United States, Italy and Spain covered acute and convalescent phases.

V shed 4 bases and J 8 bases; nucleotides not matched to a gene: 7. Germline V CDR1 and CDR2: LNHNV, YYDKDF (reference sequence). CDR3 size: 13 residues. Original analysis: How many nucleated cells were present was estimated from reference gene primer amplification. Measured with immunoSEQ multiplex PCR; TCRdb has only the in-frame clones, and not every one. Clone size and V and J calls were adopted from that table, with D and trimming inferred from the DNA. The sample includes over 120,000 clones, approximately 87% of them seen just once. The sequence was collected from a woman aged 50 to 65 with active or convalescent COVID-19. Material for sequencing was peripheral blood. The chain employs TRBV15 and TRBJ1-2; 7 bases fit TRBD1. The CDR3 loop is CATSTNRGFGYTF. The DNA of the CDR3 is TGTGCCACCAGCACCAACAGGGGCTTCGGCTACACCTTC.